This T cell receptor (beta chain) came from a study of shared clonotypes between healthy human individuals. About the research overall: Donor composition was two women and a few men, aged 18 to 49.

The CDR3 runs 14 residues. V was trimmed by 1 base and J by 1 base, leaving 8 bases between them. Per germline, CDR1 SGHRS and CDR2 YFSETQ. Naive CD8 cells were CD45RO-negative, positively selected for CCR7, excluding terminally differentiated effector memory CD45RA+ cells. The assay was immunoSEQ multiplex PCR, and TCRdb's table has in-frame clones only and misses some. There are millions of clones in the sample; around 96% occur only once, and 0.85% to 1.2% lies in the top ten. The sample consisted of naive CD8+ T cells sorted from blood. The TCR comes from a man younger than 30 in good health. The rearrangement links TRBV5-1 to TRBJ1-1, with D unresolved. The CDR3 protein is CASSLSWSNTEAFF. In DNA, the CDR3 is TGCGCCAGCAGCTTGTCGTGGTCGAACACTGAAGCTTTCTTT.